The rows below give T cell receptor beta chains drawn from one sample of a study of technical replicates of blood from a handful of donors. Generated by immunoSEQ multiplex PCR, the TCRdb table keeps only in-frame clones and is missing some. The data hold tens of thousands of clones, with roughly 96% observed a single time. Material: T cells isolated from PBMCs. Source of these receptors: a human donor in good health. CDR3s include the opening cysteine and the closing phenylalanine or tryptophan. The order of the fields is clone size, V gene, D gene, J gene, CDR3 DNA, CDR3 protein. D genes are given only for firm matches. Clone size appears in some rows only: once, few, many, or a class for an expanded clone.

>.|TRBV4-1|.|TRBJ2-3
TGCGCCAGCAGCCAAGACTCGGGGTACGGCACAGATACGCAGTATTTT
CASSQDSGYGTDTQYF
>.|TRBV5-6|TRBD1|TRBJ1-1
TGTGCCAGCATGGGGACAGGGGGCAGAAACACTGAAGCTTTCTTT
CASMGTGGRNTEAFF
>.|TRBV28|TRBD1|TRBJ2-2
TGTGCCAGCAGTTTGACAGGGACCGGGGAGCTGTTTTTT
CASSLTGTGELFF
>.|TRBV7-9|TRBD2|TRBJ2-3
TGTGCCAGCAGCTTAGTCCCAGCGGGGACAGATACGCAGTATTTT
CASSLVPAGTDTQYF
>once|TRBV28|.|TRBJ1-4
TGTGCCAGCAGCCCAGCCGGGGGGAGAAAACTGTTTTTT
CASSPAGGRKLFF
>.|TRBV7-9|.|TRBJ2-5
TGTGCCAGCAGCCTGCTGGGGGGAGAGACCCAGTACTTC
CASSLLGGETQYF
>.|TRBV7-3|.|TRBJ2-1
TGTGCCAGCAGCTTAGGGCGTAATGAGCAGTTCTTC
CASSLGRNEQFF
>.|TRBV7-2|.|TRBJ2-7
TGTGCCAGCAGCTTAGCGGGTGAGGACGAGCAGTACTTC
CASSLAGEDEQYF
>.|TRBV10-3|TRBD1|TRBJ2-7
TGTGCCATCAGTGTGTTGGGACAGGGGGACGAGCAGTACTTC
CAISVLGQGDEQYF
>.|TRBV19|TRBD1|TRBJ1-2
TGTGCCAGTAGCAGAATAGGACAGGGGATTGGCTACACCTTC
CASSRIGQGIGYTF
>.|TRBV27|.|TRBJ2-7
TGTGCCAGCAGTTTCCAGGGATACGAGCAGTACTTC
CASSFQGYEQYF
>few|TRBV6-5|.|TRBJ1-6
TGTGCCAGCAGGTCGGGACAACTAAATTCACCCCTCCACTTT
CASRSGQLNSPLHF
>.|TRBV5-1|TRBD2|TRBJ2-3
TGCGCCAGCAGCTTGGGGACTAGGGCTAGCACAGATACGCAGTATTTT
CASSLGTRASTDTQYF
>.|TRBV29-1|.|TRBJ2-2
TGCAGCGCTACCGACAGTACGAACACCGGGGAGCTGTTTTTT
CSATDSTNTGELFF
>once|TRBV19|TRBD1|TRBJ2-5
TGTGCCAGTAGTATCGACAGGGCGGGGACCCAGTACTTC
CASSIDRAGTQYF
>.|TRBV28|.|TRBJ2-1
TGTGCCAGCAGTTTATACGGGAACACGTACAATGAGCAGTTCTTC
CASSLYGNTYNEQFF
>.|TRBV10-2|TRBD2|TRBJ2-5
TGCGCCAGCAGTTTGAGGGAGGGCCGGGAGACCCAGTACTTC
CASSLREGRETQYF
>.|TRBV2|.|TRBJ2-5
TGTGCCGCTAACGGGGACACCCAAGAGACCCAGTACTTC
CAANGDTQETQYF
>.|TRBV7-7|TRBD1|TRBJ2-5
TGTGCCGTCGGACAGGTCCAAGAGACCCAGTACTTC
CAVGQVQETQYF
>.|TRBV27|TRBD2|TRBJ2-1
TGTGCCAGCAGTTTCCCGACTAGCGCTAGGTGGGTCAATGAGCAGTTCTTC
CASSFPTSARWVNEQFF
>.|TRBV7-6|.|TRBJ2-2
TGTGCCAGCAGCTTAATACCGACACTAGCGAACACCGGGGAGCTGTTTTTT
CASSLIPTLANTGELFF
>.|TRBV19|.|TRBJ2-1
TGTGCCAGTAGTTCTGACTGGGACAATGAGCAGTTCTTC
CASSSDWDNEQFF
>.|TRBV14|.|TRBJ2-7
TGTGCCAGCAGCCAAGATAGGGGATTCTACGAGCAGTACTTC
CASSQDRGFYEQYF
>.|TRBV5-1|TRBD1|TRBJ1-3
TGCGCCAGCAGTGCCGGGGACAGAGGAAACACCATATATTTT
CASSAGDRGNTIYF
>.|TRBV5-1|.|TRBJ2-1
TGCGCCAGCAGCTTGGACGTCGGAGGGGGCTGGAATGAGCAGTTCTTC
CASSLDVGGGWNEQFF
>.|TRBV11-2|TRBD2|TRBJ2-1
TGTGCCAGCAGCTTAGGGACTAGCGGTGAGCAGTTCTTC
CASSLGTSGEQFF
>.|TRBV4-1|.|TRBJ1-2
TGCGCCAGCAGCCAAAAACCGATGGACGCATTTCAATATACTAGATATGGCTACACCTTC
CASSQKPMDAFQYTRYGYTF
>.|TRBV10-3|.|TRBJ1-5
TGTGCCATCAGTGAGCAGGGAAACAATCAGCCCCAGCATTTT
CAISEQGNNQPQHF
>.|TRBV19|.|TRBJ1-2
TGTGCCAGTAGTATTCCTCCCTTGAACTATGGCTACACCTTC
CASSIPPLNYGYTF
>.|TRBV19|.|TRBJ2-1
TGTGCCAGTAGTATCAGCGGCAAGAACAATGAGCAGTTCTTC
CASSISGKNNEQFF
>once|TRBV19|TRBD2|TRBJ2-1
TGTGCCAGTAGTATTGGACTAGCGGGAGTAAATGAGCAGTTCTTC
CASSIGLAGVNEQFF
>.|TRBV6-5|.|TRBJ1-5
TGTGCCAGCAGCCTACTCTCAGGGGGCAATCAGCCCCAGCATTTT
CASSLLSGGNQPQHF
>.|TRBV10-2|TRBD1|TRBJ1-4
TGCGCCAGCAGTCCGGGACAGGGCAATGAAAAACTGTTTTTT
CASSPGQGNEKLFF
>.|TRBV5-1|TRBD2|TRBJ2-3
TGCGCCAGCAGCTTGGCGGCGGGAGGGCCGGCAGATACGCAGTATTTT
CASSLAAGGPADTQYF
>.|TRBV11-1|TRBD1|TRBJ2-7
TGTGCCAGCAGCTTAGTCGACAGGGCTAACGAGCAGTACTTC
CASSLVDRANEQYF
>.|TRBV7-9|TRBD1|TRBJ1-2
TGTGCCAGCAGGTATACAGGGGGCGCATTTAACTATGGCTACACCTTC
CASRYTGGAFNYGYTF
>.|TRBV9|TRBD2|TRBJ2-2
TGTGCCAGCAGCGTAGGGAGCGGGGGGCCTCCCGGGGAGCTGTTTTTT
CASSVGSGGPPGELFF
>.|TRBV27|TRBD2|TRBJ2-3
TGTGCCAGCAGTTTGCGGGAGGGTGATACGCAGTATTTT
CASSLREGDTQYF
>.|TRBV30|.|TRBJ1-5
TGTGCCTGGAGTTCGAAGGGACTGTACAATCAGCCCCAGCATTTT
CAWSSKGLYNQPQHF
>.|TRBV6-4|TRBD2|TRBJ2-1
TGTGCCAGCAGTGAGGGACTAGCGGCGAACAATGAGCAGTTCTTC
CASSEGLAANNEQFF
>.|TRBV27|TRBD1|TRBJ1-2
TGTGCCAGCAGTATGCACCCCCGACAGGGGCTCTATGGCTACACCTTC
CASSMHPRQGLYGYTF
>.|TRBV5-6|.|TRBJ2-4
TGTGCCAGCAGCATTGGAGGGGTGGGCTTAGTTGAAAACATTCAGTACTTC
CASSIGGVGLVENIQYF
>.|TRBV28|.|TRBJ1-5
TGTGCCAGCAGTTTCTTGAATCAGCCCCAGCATTTT
CASSFLNQPQHF